The clone carrying this T cell receptor beta chain was recorded once. TCRdb's copy holds only in-frame clones and misses some; the assay was immunoSEQ multiplex PCR. In the table there are 120,000 or so clones, over 75% of which are singletons. This record belongs to a study of blood T cell repertoires in COVID-19. Study context: The samples span acute and convalescent COVID-19 from the United States, Italy and Spain. The analysed material was cDNA or gDNA that came from T cells, B-cell-depleted T cells, or PBMCs.

The CDR3 is 14 amino acids. Between the trimmed V and J ends, which lost 1 base and 3 bases, there was a span of 7 bases. In germline, CDR1 is SGHVS, CDR2 FNYEAQ. The V and J genes are TRBV7-6 and TRBJ1-5, with a possible D match to TRBD1 (5 bases). The sequence came from a man aged 50 to 60 with acute or convalescent COVID-19. Input material: peripheral blood. This CDR3 reads CASSLVRDNQPQHF. In DNA form, the CDR3 reads TGTGCCAGCAGCTTAGTCAGGGACAATCAGCCCCAGCATTTT.